The 25 T cell receptor beta chains listed next were all sequenced from one sample in a study of sequential checkpoint blockade in melanoma. Treatment here: randomized to nivolumab then ipilimumab (arm A) or the reverse (arm B). Sequencing was performed with immunoSEQ multiplex PCR; in TCRdb, only in-frame clones are kept and a portion is missing. This table has about 17,000 clones, about 75% appearing once. The sequenced sample was CD8+ T cells sorted from blood (inferred from file names), obtained from a patient given nivolumab and ipilimumab in sequence. These receptors all come from a human donor with melanoma.

This clone was seen once. The rearrangement uses TRBV4-1 and TRBJ1-1; no clear D gene. CDR1 is MGHRA, CDR2 YSYEKL, per germline. The CDR3 length is 13 residues. Trimming stripped 4 bases from V and 0 bases from J, with 6 bases between. CDR3 nucleotides: TGCGCCAGCAGCCTATCAGTGAACACTGAAGCTTTCTTT. This translates into CASSLSVNTEAFF.

This chain uses TRBV7-3 with TRBJ2-2; D might be TRBD1 (6 bases). The CDR3 covers 13 residues. V shed 5 bases and J shed 5 bases, with 9 bases lying between them. The germline CDR1 and CDR2 sequences are SGHTA and FQGTGA. This CDR3 reads CASSLGGTGELFF. CDR3 DNA: TGTGCCAGCAGCCTAGGGGGAACCGGGGAGCTGTTTTTT.

The rearrangement uses TRBV7-9 and TRBJ2-7; D remains unclear. V was trimmed by 1 base and J by 3 bases, leaving 10 bases between them. This CDR3 contains 14 residues. Looked up from germline, CDR1 is SEHNR and CDR2 is FQNEAQ (reference sequence). This chain's CDR3 is CASSLGLRDYEQYF. The CDR3 DNA reads as TGTGCCAGCAGCTTAGGTCTCCGAGACTACGAGCAGTACTTC.

In its sample, this clone is medium-sized. The V gene is TRBV15, the J gene TRBJ2-7, with a tentative D call TRBD1 (6 bases). Trimming took off 0 bases at V and 9 bases at J, with 18 bases between the two ends. CDR3 length: 15 amino acids. CDR1 and CDR2 from the germline V gene are LNHNV and YYDKDF (reference sequence). CDR3 coding DNA: TGTGCCACCAGCAGAGAGGGGGCGGAACGTATTGGGCAGTACTTC. This codes for CATSREGAERIGQYF.

The J gene is TRBJ1-2, the V gene TRBV6-5, with TRBD1 matching over 9 bases. The CDR3 extends over 15 amino acids. V gave up 6 bases and J gave up 8 bases; unmatched junction bases: 13. Germline V gives CDR1 MNHEY, CDR2 SVGAGI. CDR3 loop: CASSFLRTGAKGYTF. The CDR3 nucleotides read TGTGCCAGCAGCTTTCTCCGGACAGGGGCCAAGGGCTACACCTTC.

The chain joins TRBV4-3 to TRBJ2-7; TRBD1 matches 9 bases. The V and J ends lost 2 bases and 2 bases, in that order; junction bases with no gene match: 4. CDR1 is LGHNA and CDR2 is YSLEER in the germline V gene. This CDR3 comprises 15 residues. For the CDR3, the DNA is TGCGCCAGCAGCCAACACTGGACAGGGGCCTACGAGCAGTACTTC. Protein sequence: CASSQHWTGAYEQYF.

The V call is TRBV15, the J call TRBJ2-5, with TRBD2 matching 13 bases. The CDR3 has 15 amino acids. Germline lookup yields CDR1 LNHNV and CDR2 YYDKDF (reference sequence). V was pared by 2 bases and J by 5 bases, with 2 bases of the junction left unmatched. CDR3 nucleotide sequence: TGTGCCACCAGCAGACTGGGACTAGCGGGGGAGACCCAGTACTTC. Residues: CATSRLGLAGETQYF.

This clone is a singleton in its sample. The genes are TRBV5-6 and TRBJ2-1; tentatively, D is TRBD2 (6 bases). Germline V gene sequence: CDR1 SGHDT, CDR2 YYEEEE. The CDR3 extends over 14 amino acids. Trimming cost V 0 bases and J 6 bases, with 10 bases left between them. The CDR3 DNA reads as TGTGCCAGCAGCTTGGCGGGGGTAACCAATGAGCAGTTCTTC. Amino acids: CASSLAGVTNEQFF.

This clone was seen just once. This sequence joins TRBV10-3 and TRBJ1-2, with D perhaps matching TRBD1 (5 bases). In germline, CDR1 is ENHRY, CDR2 SYGVKD. This CDR3 has 14 residues. Trimming left V 4 bases short and J 4 bases short, with 13 bases between. The chain's CDR3 is CAISVDSHPYGYTF. Here the CDR3 DNA reads TGTGCCATCAGTGTAGACAGCCATCCCTATGGCTACACCTTC.

This chain uses TRBV7-9 with TRBJ1-6; tentative D call: TRBD1 (6 bases). Per germline, CDR1 SEHNR and CDR2 FQNEAQ (reference sequence). Between the trimmed V and J ends, which lost 7 bases and 4 bases, there was a span of 11 bases. The CDR3 loop spans 14 amino acids. In DNA form, the CDR3 reads TGTGCCAGCACCCCGGACAGATATAATTCACCCCTCCACTTT. Its translation is CASTPDRYNSPLHF.

The chain employs TRBV7-8 and TRBJ1-6; 8 nucleotides agree with TRBD1. The germline gives CDR1 SGHVS, CDR2 FQNEAQ. V was clipped by 5 bases and J by 0 bases; unmatched bases: 6. The CDR3 extends over 17 amino acids. In DNA form, the CDR3 reads TGTGCCAGCAGCCCCCGGACAGGGCACTCCTATAATTCACCCCTCCACTTT. Translation: CASSPRTGHSYNSPLHF.

The gene calls are TRBV7-9 and TRBJ2-5; 7 bases are a match to TRBD2. The CDR3 totals 17 residues. V trimming: 0 bases; J trimming: 4 bases; junction bases outside the gene matches: 11. Germline loops: CDR1 SEHNR, CDR2 FQNEAQ (reference sequence). This CDR3 is CASSLASGIGEGETQYF. In nucleotides, the CDR3 is TGTGCCAGCAGCTTAGCCTCTGGGATCGGGGAGGGAGAGACCCAGTACTTC.

This rearrangement joins TRBV5-1 to TRBJ2-7, with TRBD1 matching 9 bases. Trimming removed 3 bases from V and 5 bases from J; junction bases left unmatched: 6. The V gene's germline CDR1 is SGHRS and CDR2 YFSETQ. The CDR3 runs to 14 residues. CDR3 protein: CASSWGQGKDEQYF. The CDR3 DNA sequence: TGCGCCAGCAGCTGGGGACAGGGTAAGGACGAGCAGTACTTC.

The V gene is TRBV9, the J gene TRBJ2-1; D might be TRBD2 (6 bases). The CDR3 runs 14 residues. Trimming shortened V by 0 bases and J by 5 bases, and 9 bases separated the two germline ends. Germline CDR1 reads SGDLS; CDR2 reads YYNGEE. The CDR3 protein is CASSVGGTDNEQFF. The CDR3 region has the DNA TGTGCCAGCAGCGTAGGGGGGACTGACAATGAGCAGTTCTTC. The whole variable domain, filled in from reference TRBV9 and TRBJ2-1, reads DSGVTQTPKHLITATGQRVTLRCSPRSGDLSVYWYQQSLDQGLQFLIQYYNGEERAKGNILERFSAQQFPDLHSELNLSSLELGDSALYFCASSVGGTDNEQFFGPGTRLTVL.

The rearrangement joins TRBV5-5 to TRBJ2-3; 11 nucleotides match TRBD2. This CDR3 has 15 residues. J was trimmed by 7 bases and V by 0 bases; bases with no gene match: 4. Germline V lookup: CDR1 SGHKS, CDR2 YYEKEE (reference sequence). The CDR3 nucleotides read TGTGCCAGCAGCTTGGAACTAGCGGGGGTGAATACGCAGTATTTT. Protein: CASSLELAGVNTQYF. Variable domain in full (rest from reference TRBV5-5 and TRBJ2-3): DAGVTQSPTHLIKTRGQQVTLRCSPISGHKSVSWYQQVLGQGPQFIFQYYEKEERGRGNFPDRFSARQFPNYSSELNVNALLLGDSALYLCASSLELAGVNTQYFGPGTRLTVL.

This clone was seen only a few times. In DNA form, the CDR3 reads TGTGCCATCCTAATCCCGGGAGGTTCTGACGAGCAGTACTTC. The encoded protein is CAILIPGGSDEQYF. V gene TRBV10-3 combines with J gene TRBJ2-7; 7 bases align to TRBD2. Germline-derived CDR1 and CDR2 are ENHRY and SYGVKD. The junction had 12 bases not matched to a gene; V was cut back by 8 bases and J by 5 bases. The CDR3 is 14 amino acids.

The CDR3 nucleotides read TGTGCCAGCAGTTACATCGGGACTAGCGGGAGCTACGAGCAGTACTTC. Residues: CASSYIGTSGSYEQYF. The chain carries TRBV6-5 and TRBJ2-5; 14 bases agree with TRBD2. Judging by the DNA end, TRBJ2-7 fits better; the J call may be wrong. Germline-derived CDR1 and CDR2 are MNHEY and SVGAGI. The CDR3 is made up of 16 amino acids.

The rearrangement links TRBV10-3 to TRBJ2-1; TRBD2 matches at 11 bases. CDR3 length equals 15 residues. Germline loops: CDR1 ENHRY, CDR2 SYGVKD. V was clipped by 1 base and J by 8 bases; unmatched bases: 4. The CDR3 nucleotides read TGTGCCATCAGTGAGTTGCCTAGCGGGGGGCATGAGCAGTTCTTC. Translating it yields CAISELPSGGHEQFF.

The rearrangement links TRBV6-1 to TRBJ2-7, with 7 bases matching TRBD2. Germline CDR1 reads MNHNS; CDR2 reads SASEGT. The junction had 4 bases not matched to a gene; V was cut back by 2 bases and J by 0 bases. CDR3 length equals 15 residues. Written as DNA, the CDR3 is TGTGCCAGCAGTGAACTAGCGGATTTCTCCTACGAGCAGTACTTC. The encoded protein is CASSELADFSYEQYF.

This chain links TRBV27 with TRBJ1-2; D perhaps matches TRBD1 (6 bases). The CDR3 length is 17 residues. V was cut by 5 bases and J by 7 bases, with 26 bases left in between. CDR1 MNHEY and CDR2 SMNVEV come from the germline V gene (reference sequence). The CDR3 sequence is CASSIERDDRPGSGYTF. CDR3 in DNA: TGTGCCAGCAGTATCGAGAGGGACGACAGGCCGGGAAGTGGCTACACCTTC.

The chain combines TRBV4-3 with TRBJ2-7, with 9 bases matching TRBD1. The ends lost 0 bases at V and 3 bases at J; junction bases unmatched: 3. Germline CDR1 LGHNA, CDR2 YSLEER. CDR3 length: 15 amino acids. In DNA form, the CDR3 reads TGCGCCAGCAGCCAAGAGGCGACAGGGGGCTACGAGCAGTACTTC. It translates to CASSQEATGGYEQYF.

This CDR3 is CASSPASGIAYNEQFF. Here the CDR3 DNA reads TGTGCCAGCAGCCCGGCTAGCGGGATCGCCTACAATGAGCAGTTCTTC. This chain joins TRBV7-9 and TRBJ2-1; TRBD2 matches 9 bases. CDR3 size: 16 residues. V dropped 5 bases and J dropped 2; count of bases not matched to a gene: 7. The germline gives CDR1 SEHNR, CDR2 FQNEAQ (reference sequence).

The chain joins TRBV6-5 to TRBJ2-3; no reliable D call. The CDR3 loop spans 15 amino acids. Trimming stripped 0 bases from V and 1 base from J, with 8 bases between. CDR1 is MNHEY, CDR2 SVGAGI, per germline. CDR3 amino acids: CASSYSMAGTDTQYF. CDR3 nucleotide sequence: TGTGCCAGCAGTTACTCGATGGCGGGCACAGATACGCAGTATTTT.

The CDR3 DNA sequence: TGTGCCAGCAGCCCAGAGGGGGGACAGGGGGCAACTTTCTTT. Its translation: CASSPEGGQGATFF. This chain links TRBV7-9 with TRBJ1-1; 12 nucleotides match TRBD1. Germline CDR1 reads SEHNR; CDR2 reads FQNEAQ (reference sequence). The CDR3 is made up of 14 amino acids. J lost 12 bases, V lost 5 bases, and 10 bases had no gene match. The whole variable domain, filled in from reference TRBV7-9 and TRBJ1-1, reads DTGVSQNPRHKITKRGQNVTFRCDPISEHNRLYWYRQTLGQGPEFLTYFQNEAQLEKSRLLSDRFSAERPKGSFSTLEIQRTEQGDSAMYLCASSPEGGQGATFFGQGTRLTVV.

This clone was picked up a small number of times. The CDR3 reads CASIRDSASGNTIYF. CDR3 bases: TGTGCCAGCATTAGAGACAGCGCCTCAGGAAACACCATATATTTT. The chain carries TRBV6-1 and TRBJ1-3; a weak D match, TRBD1 (5 bases). The V and J ends lost 7 bases and 4 bases respectively, with 17 bases between them. The germline gives CDR1 MNHNS, CDR2 SASEGT. The CDR3 length is 15 residues.